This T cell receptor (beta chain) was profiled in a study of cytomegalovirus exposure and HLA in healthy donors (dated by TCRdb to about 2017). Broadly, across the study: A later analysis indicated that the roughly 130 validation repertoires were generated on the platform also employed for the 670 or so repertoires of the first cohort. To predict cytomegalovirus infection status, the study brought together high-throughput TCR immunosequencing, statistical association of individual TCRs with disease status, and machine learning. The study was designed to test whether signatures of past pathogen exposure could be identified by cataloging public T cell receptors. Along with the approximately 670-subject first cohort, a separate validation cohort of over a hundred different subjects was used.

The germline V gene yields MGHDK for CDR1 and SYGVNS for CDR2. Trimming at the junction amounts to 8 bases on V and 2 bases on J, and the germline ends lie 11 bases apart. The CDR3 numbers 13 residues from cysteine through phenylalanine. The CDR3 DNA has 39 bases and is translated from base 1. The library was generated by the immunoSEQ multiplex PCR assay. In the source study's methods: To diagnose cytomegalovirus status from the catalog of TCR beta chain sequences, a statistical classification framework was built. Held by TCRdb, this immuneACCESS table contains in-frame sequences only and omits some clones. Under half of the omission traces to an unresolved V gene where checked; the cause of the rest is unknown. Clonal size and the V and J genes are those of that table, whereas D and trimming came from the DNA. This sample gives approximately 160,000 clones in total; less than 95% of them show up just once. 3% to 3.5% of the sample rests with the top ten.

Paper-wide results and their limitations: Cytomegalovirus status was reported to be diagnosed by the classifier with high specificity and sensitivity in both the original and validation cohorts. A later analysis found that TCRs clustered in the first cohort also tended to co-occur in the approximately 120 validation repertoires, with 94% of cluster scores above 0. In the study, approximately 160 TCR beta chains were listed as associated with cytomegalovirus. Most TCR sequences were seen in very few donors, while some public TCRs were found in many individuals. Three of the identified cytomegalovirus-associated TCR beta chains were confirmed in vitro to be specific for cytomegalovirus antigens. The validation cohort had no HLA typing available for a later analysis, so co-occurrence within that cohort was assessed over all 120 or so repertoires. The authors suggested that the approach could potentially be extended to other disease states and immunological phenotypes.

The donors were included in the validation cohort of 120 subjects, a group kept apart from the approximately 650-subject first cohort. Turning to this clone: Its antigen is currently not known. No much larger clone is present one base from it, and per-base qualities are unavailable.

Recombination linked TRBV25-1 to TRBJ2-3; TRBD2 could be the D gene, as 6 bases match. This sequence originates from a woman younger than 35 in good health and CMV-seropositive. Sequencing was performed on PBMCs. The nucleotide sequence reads TGTGCCAGCGGCGGGGATAACACAGATACGCAGTATTTT. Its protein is CASGGDNTDTQYF.